A selection of T cell receptor beta chains follows, all from one sample in a study of CD8+CD57+ T cells in acquired aplastic anemia. Each CDR3 protein is one row after TCRdb ran MiXCR on the reads. Of 150,000 or so distinct CDR3 sequences listed, about 52% are singletons. What was sequenced was sorted CD4+, CD8+, or CD8+CD57+ T cells (not recorded which) from PBMCs. The receptors come from a human donor with aplastic anemia. Each CDR3 is given with its conserved first and last residue. The D gene is left open where the match is weak. Not every row has a clone size; where given, it reads once, few, many or a size class.

size: many; D: TRBD1; J: TRBJ1-2; length: 14; V: TRBV6-4; DNA: TGTGCCAGCAGCCCCGGGACAGGGGAGTATGGCTACACCTTC; CDR3: CASSPGTGEYGYTF
size: once; D: TRBD2; J: TRBJ2-7; length: 14; V: TRBV11-1; DNA: TGTGCCAGCAGCACGGGAGGCGGGGACTACGAGCAGTACTTC; CDR3: CASSTGGGDYEQYF
size: few; D: TRBD2; J: TRBJ2-5; length: 12; V: TRBV10-3; DNA: TGTGCCATCGGGACTAACCAAGAGACCCAGTACTTC; CDR3: CAIGTNQETQYF
size: few; D: .; J: TRBJ1-4; length: 14; V: TRBV25-1; DNA: TGTGCCAGCAGTGAACTCTCAGGGCAAGAAAAACTGTTTTTT; CDR3: CASSELSGQEKLFF
size: many; D: TRBD1; J: TRBJ1-5; length: 15; V: TRBV6-1; DNA: TGTGCCAGCAGTCCGGACAGGGGTGGCAATCAGCCCCAGCATTTT; CDR3: CASSPDRGGNQPQHF
size: .; D: .; J: TRBJ2-5; length: 11; V: TRBV7-9; DNA: TGTGCCAGCAGCCCACAAGAGACCCAGTACTTC; CDR3: CASSPQETQYF
size: many; D: .; J: TRBJ1-4; length: 12; V: TRBV7-9; DNA: TGTGCCAGCAGCTCCGCCGATGCGGAACTGTTTTTT; CDR3: CASSSADAELFF
size: .; D: .; J: TRBJ2-1; length: 14; V: TRBV11-2; DNA: TGTGCCCGCAGCCAATCAGGAAAGTGGAATGAGCAGTTCTTC; CDR3: CARSQSGKWNEQFF
size: many; D: TRBD2; J: TRBJ2-1; length: 14; V: TRBV19; DNA: TGTGCCAGTAGGGGTAGCGGGGGGATCAATGAGCAGTTCTTC; CDR3: CASRGSGGINEQFF
size: many; D: .; J: TRBJ1-2; length: 17; V: TRBV20-1; DNA: TGCAGTGCTAGCCCTTGGGGGCAGAGGGATCCCAACTATGGCTACACCTTC; CDR3: CSASPWGQRDPNYGYTF
size: many; D: .; J: TRBJ2-7; length: 14; V: TRBV5-1; DNA: TGCGCCAGCAGCGATGAAGGTATACCCTACGAGCAGTACTTC; CDR3: CASSDEGIPYEQYF
size: .; D: .; J: TRBJ2-1; length: 13; V: TRBV20-1; DNA: TGCAGTGCTAGGGAGGGGGCAAGCAATGAGCAGTTCTTC; CDR3: CSAREGASNEQFF
size: .; D: .; J: TRBJ2-5; length: 14; V: TRBV6-2/TRBV6-3; DNA: TGTGCCAGCAGTTACGGGGTACTGCCCAAGACCCAGTACTTC; CDR3: CASSYGVLPKTQYF
size: .; D: .; J: TRBJ1-2; length: 13; V: TRBV10-3; DNA: TGTGCCAGCAGTCGGGACAACCTCTATGGCTACACCTTC; CDR3: CASSRDNLYGYTF